This entry lists 4 T cell receptor beta chains sequenced from one sample in a study of blood T cell repertoires in COVID-19. Assay used: immunoSEQ multiplex PCR; TCRdb lists only in-frame clones, some missing. The top ten hold 3% to 4.5% of the sample, which has about 80,000 clones, 80% to 85% seen once. The specimen sequenced was peripheral blood. These receptor sequences come from a man aged 45-65 years with acute or convalescent COVID-19.

The rearrangement uses TRBV2 and TRBJ2-1; D perhaps matches TRBD1 (6 bases). The CDR3 runs 12 residues. V was pared by 8 bases and J by 8 bases, with 13 bases between. In germline, CDR1 is SNHLY, CDR2 FYNNEI. DNA for the CDR3: TGTGCCAGCGGACAGAACAGAGATGAGCAGTTCTTC. Translation: CASGQNRDEQFF.

Sample share makes this clone medium-sized. This chain joins TRBV3-1 (or the pseudogene TRBV3-2) and TRBJ2-7, with 10 nucleotides matching TRBD2. Per the germline V gene, CDR1 is LGHDT and CDR2 is YNNKEL (reference sequence). CDR3 length: 17 residues. Germline trimming cut 3 bases from V and 3 bases from J; bases unmatched to any gene: 11. For the CDR3, the DNA is TGTGCCAGCAGCCAGGCTAGCGGGGGAGTAATTGGCTACGAGCAGTACTTC. It encodes CASSQASGGVIGYEQYF.

The chain employs TRBV19 and TRBJ2-7; 9 positions match TRBD1. This CDR3 has 15 residues. CDR1 LNHDA and CDR2 SQIVND come from the germline V gene (reference sequence). V was clipped by 3 bases and J by 4 bases; unmatched bases: 7. CDR3 amino acids: CASSMLGQGRYEQYF. In DNA form, the CDR3 reads TGTGCCAGTAGTATGTTGGGACAGGGCAGGTACGAGCAGTACTTC. The whole variable domain, remainder taken from reference TRBV19 and TRBJ2-7, is DGGITQSPKYLFRKEGQNVTLSCEQNLNHDAMYWYRQDPGQGLRLIYYSQIVNDFQKGDIAEGYSVSREKKESFPLTVTSAQKNPTAFYLCASSMLGQGRYEQYFGPGTRLTVT.

This chain links TRBV7-9 with TRBJ2-3; 9 positions agree with TRBD1. Trimming removed 8 bases from V and 0 bases from J; junction bases left unmatched: 6. Germline CDR1 is SEHNR and CDR2 is FQNEAQ (reference sequence). The CDR3 consists of 15 residues. Here the CDR3 reads CASVWDRESTDTQYF. In nucleotides, the CDR3 is TGTGCCAGCGTCTGGGACAGGGAGAGCACAGATACGCAGTATTTT.